This T cell receptor (beta chain) comes out of a study of cytomegalovirus exposure and HLA in healthy donors. Study details: Assignment to the Caucasian-associated ancestry cluster applied to approximately 79% of the approximately 420 genotyped donors. Study-wide findings and caveats: Presence/absence results assume similar sequencing depth per donor, which may not hold. Cytomegalovirus association was assigned to over 150 TCR beta chains.

The CDR3 sequence is 14 residues long. The trim removed 2 bases at V and 7 bases at J, leaving 7 bases unmatched. Germline-derived CDR1 and CDR2 are SNHLY and FYNNEI. The PCR ran on 60 Vbeta and 13 Jbeta primers. Libraries were prepared by immunoSEQ multiplex PCR; TCRdb keeps only in-frame clonotypes and omits some of them. This table holds about 160,000 clones, 84% found once. As concerns this clone: Its target is not known.

The sample taken for sequencing was PBMCs. The clonotype comes from a man aged 30-40 years in good health and CMV-seronegative. The J gene is TRBJ1-1, the V gene TRBV2, with TRBD1 matching over 7 bases. DNA for the CDR3: TGTGCCAGCAGTGAACGGGACAGCTCCTTTGAAGCTTTCTTT. Translation gives CASSERDSSFEAFF.